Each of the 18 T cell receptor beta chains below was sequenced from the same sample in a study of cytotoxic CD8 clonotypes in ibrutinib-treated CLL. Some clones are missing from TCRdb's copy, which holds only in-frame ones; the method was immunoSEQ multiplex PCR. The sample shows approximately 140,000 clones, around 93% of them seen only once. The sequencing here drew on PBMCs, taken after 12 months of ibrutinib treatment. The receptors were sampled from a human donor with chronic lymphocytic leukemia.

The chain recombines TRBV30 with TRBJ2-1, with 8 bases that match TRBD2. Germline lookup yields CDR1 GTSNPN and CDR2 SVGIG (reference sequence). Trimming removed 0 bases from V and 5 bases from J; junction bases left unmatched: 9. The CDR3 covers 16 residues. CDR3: CAWSVWLSGIDNEQFF. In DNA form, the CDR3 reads TGTGCCTGGAGTGTGTGGCTTAGCGGGATCGACAATGAGCAGTTCTTC.

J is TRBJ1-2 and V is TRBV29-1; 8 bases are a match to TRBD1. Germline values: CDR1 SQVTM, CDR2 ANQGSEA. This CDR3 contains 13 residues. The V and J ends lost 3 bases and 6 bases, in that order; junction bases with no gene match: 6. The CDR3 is CSVDYRGRDGYTF. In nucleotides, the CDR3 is TGCAGCGTTGATTACAGGGGGAGGGATGGCTACACCTTC.

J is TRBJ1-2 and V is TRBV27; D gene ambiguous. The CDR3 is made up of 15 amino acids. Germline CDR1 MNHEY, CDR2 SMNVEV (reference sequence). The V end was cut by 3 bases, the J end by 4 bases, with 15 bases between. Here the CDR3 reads CASSFASWVGYGYTF. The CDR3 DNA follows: TGTGCCAGCAGTTTCGCCAGCTGGGTCGGCTATGGCTACACCTTC.

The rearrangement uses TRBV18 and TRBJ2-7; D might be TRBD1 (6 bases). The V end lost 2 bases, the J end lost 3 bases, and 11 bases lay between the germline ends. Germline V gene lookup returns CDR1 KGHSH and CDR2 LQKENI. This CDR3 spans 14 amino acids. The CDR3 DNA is TGTGCCAGCTCACCATCGGCAGGGGACTACGAGCAGTACTTC. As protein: CASSPSAGDYEQYF.

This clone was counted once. The CDR3 region has the DNA TGTGCCAGCAGCCCTCGCGACAGGATCGAAATCTACGAGCAGTACTTC. Its translation is CASSPRDRIEIYEQYF. This sequence joins TRBV6-4 and TRBJ2-7; the D gene is possibly TRBD1 (6 bases). With 6 bases removed from V and 3 bases from J, the gap between germline ends came to 21 bases. Germline-derived CDR1 and CDR2 are MRHNA and SNTAGT. The CDR3 spans 16 residues.

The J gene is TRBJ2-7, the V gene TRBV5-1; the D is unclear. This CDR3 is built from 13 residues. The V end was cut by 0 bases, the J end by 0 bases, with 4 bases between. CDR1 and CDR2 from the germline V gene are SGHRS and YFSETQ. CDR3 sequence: CASSLEASYEQYF. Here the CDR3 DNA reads TGCGCCAGCAGCTTGGAGGCCTCCTACGAGCAGTACTTC.

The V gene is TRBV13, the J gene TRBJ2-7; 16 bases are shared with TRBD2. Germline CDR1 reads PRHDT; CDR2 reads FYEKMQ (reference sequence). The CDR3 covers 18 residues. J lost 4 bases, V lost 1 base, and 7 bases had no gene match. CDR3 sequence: CASSLVSGTSGRAYEQYF. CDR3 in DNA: TGTGCCAGCAGCTTAGTCTCTGGGACTAGCGGGAGGGCTTACGAGCAGTACTTC.

For the CDR3, the DNA is TGCGCCAGCAGCAACCCGGGTGGGGGGAAGGAGACCCAGTACTTC. Translation: CASSNPGGGKETQYF. V is TRBV5-1 and J is TRBJ2-5, with D perhaps matching TRBD2 (6 bases). The germline gives CDR1 SGHRS, CDR2 YFSETQ. Deletions cut 4 bases from V and 5 bases from J, with 18 bases between. This CDR3 contains 15 residues.

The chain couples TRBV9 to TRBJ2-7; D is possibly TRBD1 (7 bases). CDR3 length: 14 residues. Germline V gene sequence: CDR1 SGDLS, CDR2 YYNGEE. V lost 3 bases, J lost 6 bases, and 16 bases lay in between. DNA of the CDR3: TGTGCCAGCAGCGGTCGGGACAGTAGCGGCGAGCAGTACTTC. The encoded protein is CASSGRDSSGEQYF.

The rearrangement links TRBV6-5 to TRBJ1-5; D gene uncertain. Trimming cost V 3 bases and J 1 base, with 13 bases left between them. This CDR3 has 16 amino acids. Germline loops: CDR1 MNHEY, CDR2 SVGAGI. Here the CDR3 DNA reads TGTGCCAGCAGTTATGAGCCAGTCGGGAGCAATCAGCCCCAGCATTTT. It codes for CASSYEPVGSNQPQHF.

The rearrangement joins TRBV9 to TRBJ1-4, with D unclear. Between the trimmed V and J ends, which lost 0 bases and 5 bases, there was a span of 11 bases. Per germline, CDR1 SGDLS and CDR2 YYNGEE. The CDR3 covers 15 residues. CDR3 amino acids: CASSVGSGINEKLFF. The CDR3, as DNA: TGTGCCAGCAGCGTAGGAAGTGGCATAAATGAAAAACTGTTTTTT.

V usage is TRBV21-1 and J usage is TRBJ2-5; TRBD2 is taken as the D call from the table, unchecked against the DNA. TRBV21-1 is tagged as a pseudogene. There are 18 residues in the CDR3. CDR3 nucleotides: TGTGCCAGCAGCAAAGAAAGGAAAAGCGGGAAAAACCAAGAGACCCAGTACTTC. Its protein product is CASSKERKSGKNQETQYF.

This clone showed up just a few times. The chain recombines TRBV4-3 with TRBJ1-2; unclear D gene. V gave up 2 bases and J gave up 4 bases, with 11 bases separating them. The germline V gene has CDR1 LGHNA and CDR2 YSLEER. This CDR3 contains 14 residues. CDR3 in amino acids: CASSQTHGSYGYTF. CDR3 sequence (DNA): TGCGCCAGCAGCCAAACCCACGGTAGCTATGGCTACACCTTC.

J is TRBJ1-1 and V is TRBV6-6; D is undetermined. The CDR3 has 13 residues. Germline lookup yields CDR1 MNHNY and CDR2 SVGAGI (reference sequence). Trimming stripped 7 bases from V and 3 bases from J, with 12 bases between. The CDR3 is CASTSIWDTEAFF. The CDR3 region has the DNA TGTGCCAGCACCTCAATATGGGACACTGAAGCTTTCTTT.

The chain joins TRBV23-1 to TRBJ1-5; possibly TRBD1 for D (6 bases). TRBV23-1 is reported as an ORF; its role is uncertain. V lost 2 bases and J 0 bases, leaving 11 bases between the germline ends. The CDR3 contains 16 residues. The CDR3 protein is CASSQDTGISNQPQHF. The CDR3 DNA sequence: TGCGCCAGCAGTCAAGATACAGGGATTAGCAATCAGCCCCAGCATTTT.

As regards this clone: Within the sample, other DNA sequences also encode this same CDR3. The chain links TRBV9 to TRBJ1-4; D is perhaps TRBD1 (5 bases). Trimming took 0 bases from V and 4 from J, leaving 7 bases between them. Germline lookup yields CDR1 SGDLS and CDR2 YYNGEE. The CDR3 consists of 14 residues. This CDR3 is CASSVGQINEKLFF. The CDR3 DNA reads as TGTGCCAGCAGCGTAGGACAGATTAATGAAAAACTGTTTTTT.

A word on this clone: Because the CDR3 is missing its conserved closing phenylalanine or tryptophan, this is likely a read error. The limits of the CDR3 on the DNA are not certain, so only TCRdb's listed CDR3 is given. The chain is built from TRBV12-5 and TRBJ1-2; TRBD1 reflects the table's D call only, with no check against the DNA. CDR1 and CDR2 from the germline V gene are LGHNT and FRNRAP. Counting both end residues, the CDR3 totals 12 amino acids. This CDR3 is CASGYLQAHPPL.

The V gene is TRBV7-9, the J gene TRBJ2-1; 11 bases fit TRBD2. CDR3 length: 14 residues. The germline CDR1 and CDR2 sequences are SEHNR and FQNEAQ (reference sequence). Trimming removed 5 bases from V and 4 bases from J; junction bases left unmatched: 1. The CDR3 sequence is CASSGLAGYNEQFF. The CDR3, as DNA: TGTGCCAGCAGCGGACTAGCGGGTTACAATGAGCAGTTCTTC.